The rows below give T cell receptor beta chains drawn from one sample of a study of blood T cell repertoires in COVID-19. Assay: immunoSEQ multiplex PCR; the TCRdb copy retains only in-frame clones and omits some. The sample records around 230,000 clones, 83% being singletons. The sample consisted of peripheral blood. Source of these receptors: a woman aged 40 to 50 with active or convalescent COVID-19. The CDR3 runs from the conserved cysteine through the conserved F or W. A D gene is named only where the DNA matches it firmly. Not every row has a clone size; where given, it reads once, few, many or a size class.

TRBV29-1	.	.	TRBJ2-5	TGCAGCGTAGCACAGACCCAAGAGACCCAGTACTTC	CSVAQTQETQYF
TRBV15	.	.	TRBJ1-2	TGTGCCACCAGCAGAGATGGCTCCTATGGCTACACCTTC	CATSRDGSYGYTF
TRBV6-5	.	TRBD1	TRBJ1-2	TGTGCCAGCAGAATCCCAGGGGGTCTTCACTATGGCTACACCTTC	CASRIPGGLHYGYTF
TRBV28	.	.	TRBJ1-5	TGTGCCAGCAGTGTAAGCCCGAGGATGCCCCAGCATTTT	CASSVSPRMPQHF
TRBV28	.	.	TRBJ1-2	TGTGCCAGCAGTTTATCTATAACGTACTATGGCTACACCTTC	CASSLSITYYGYTF
TRBV30	.	.	TRBJ1-1	TGTGCCTGGAGTGTGGAGGGCGTGAACACTGAAGCTTTCTTT	CAWSVEGVNTEAFF
TRBV7-2	once	.	TRBJ1-4	TGTGCCAGCAGCTTATCTCTGAATGAAAAACTGTTTTTT	CASSLSLNEKLFF
TRBV5-1	.	TRBD1	TRBJ1-2	TGCGCCAGCAGGCGGACAGGGGATTTTGGTGGCTACACCTTC	CASRRTGDFGGYTF
TRBV29-1	.	.	TRBJ1-1	TGCAGCGTGGCCGGGACATCTTGGGCTTTCTTT	CSVAGTSWAFF
TRBV24-1	.	TRBD1	TRBJ1-1	TGTGCCACCAGTGATCGACCTCAAACAGGGGGTAGCACTGAAGCTTTCTTT	CATSDRPQTGGSTEAFF
TRBV2	many	.	TRBJ1-2	TGTGCCAGCAGTGAACCCCAGGGCTTGGGTGGCTACACCTTC	CASSEPQGLGGYTF
TRBV19	.	.	TRBJ1-1	TGTGCCAGTAGTCCTGTGGGCCTTACCGAGAACACTGAAGCTTTCTTT	CASSPVGLTENTEAFF
TRBV19	.	.	TRBJ1-1	TGTGCCAGTAGTATCTTAGGGACAATGAACACTGAAGCTTTCTTT	CASSILGTMNTEAFF
TRBV6-5	few	.	TRBJ1-1	TGTGCCAGCAGTTACAAAAGCTTGGGCTCTGAAGCTTTCTTT	CASSYKSLGSEAFF